Presented here are 20 T cell receptor beta chains from one specimen sequenced in a study of T cell changes during pregnancy in multiple sclerosis. Sequenced by immunoSEQ multiplex PCR; TCRdb stores in-frame clones only, minus some. The sample shows just under 20,000 clones, 80% to 90% of them seen only once. Sequenced material: CD8+ T cells from peripheral blood mononuclear cells, taken in the second trimester of pregnancy. These receptors all stem from a female donor in good health, enrolled as a control in a pregnancy study.

The V call is TRBV6-1, the J call TRBJ2-7; a possible D gene is TRBD1 (6 bases). This CDR3 contains 15 residues. Trimming removed 0 bases at V and 5 bases at J, with 14 bases between. Germline V gene data show CDR1 as MNHNS and CDR2 as SASEGT. CDR3 sequence reads: CASSEAAGENNEQYF. CDR3 bases: TGTGCCAGCAGTGAAGCGGCAGGGGAGAACAACGAGCAGTACTTC.

This chain's CDR3 is CASSEGAGGGREQFF. CDR3 bases: TGTGCCAGCAGTGAAGGAGCGGGAGGGGGCCGTGAGCAGTTCTTC. The chain uses TRBV6-1 and TRBJ2-1; 10 nucleotides match TRBD2. CDR3 length: 15 amino acids. The V gene's germline CDR1 is MNHNS and CDR2 SASEGT. V trimming: 1 base; J trimming: 9 bases; junction bases outside the gene matches: 6.

V gene TRBV28 combines with J gene TRBJ1-2; D is undetermined. Trimming pared 1 base from V and 3 bases from J, leaving 15 bases between. The CDR3 is 16 amino acids. Germline values: CDR1 MDHEN, CDR2 SYDVKM. The CDR3 protein is CASSLFRADLYYGYTF. In DNA, the CDR3 is TGTGCCAGCAGTTTATTCCGAGCGGATCTCTACTATGGCTACACCTTC.

The chain is built from TRBV7-9 and TRBJ1-4; tentatively, D is TRBD1 (5 bases). With 5 bases removed from V and 5 bases from J, the gap between germline ends came to 18 bases. This CDR3 has 16 residues. Per the germline V gene, CDR1 is SEHNR and CDR2 is FQNEAQ (reference sequence). For the CDR3, the DNA is TGTGCCAGCAGCCTCTCTAACGGGGGAATCAATGAAAAACTGTTTTTT. Translation: CASSLSNGGINEKLFF.

The rearrangement joins TRBV5-8 to TRBJ1-3; possible D gene TRBD1, 6 bases. The germline V gene encodes CDR1 SGHTS and CDR2 YDEGEE. V lost 4 bases to trimming and J lost 0 bases, with 11 bases between them. CDR3 length: 15 residues. The CDR3 reads CASSKGQISGNTIYF. CDR3 bases: TGTGCCAGCAGCAAAGGACAGATCTCTGGAAACACCATATATTTT. The whole variable domain, filled in from reference TRBV5-8 and TRBJ1-3, reads EAGVTQSPTHLIKTRGQQATLRCSPISGHTSVYWYQQALGLGLQFLLWYDEGEERNRGNFPPRFSGRQFPNYSSELNVNALELEDSALYLCASSKGQISGNTIYFGEGSWLTVV.

This clone was detected once. The chain links TRBV6-4 to TRBJ2-3; 8 positions match TRBD2. Losses at the gene ends were 3 bases for V and 5 bases for J; bases not matched to a gene: 10. Germline V gene lookup returns CDR1 MRHNA and CDR2 SNTAGT. The CDR3 is 16 amino acids. This CDR3 is CASSEGPRSGGDTQYF. CDR3 coding DNA: TGTGCCAGCAGTGAAGGCCCCAGGAGCGGGGGAGATACGCAGTATTTT.

The genes are TRBV28 and TRBJ2-7, with 10 bases lining up with TRBD1. With V trimmed by 5 bases and J by 0 bases, 10 bases remained unmatched. Germline-derived CDR1 and CDR2 are MDHEN and SYDVKM. The CDR3 has 17 amino acids. CDR3 DNA sequence: TGTGCCAGCAGTCTCCCATTGACAGGGGGCTTCTCCTACGAGCAGTACTTC. This codes for CASSLPLTGGFSYEQYF.

This clone was detected only a few times. This chain's CDR3 is CASSFRPSGTEAFF. DNA of the CDR3: TGTGCCAGCAGTTTTCGACCCTCGGGCACTGAAGCTTTCTTT. V usage is TRBV27 and J usage is TRBJ1-1; D gene ambiguous. CDR3 size: 14 residues. With 3 bases removed from V and 4 bases from J, the gap between germline ends came to 12 bases. CDR1 MNHEY and CDR2 SMNVEV come from the germline V gene (reference sequence).

V usage is TRBV12-5 and J usage is TRBJ1-6; 10 nucleotides agree with TRBD1. This CDR3 is 20 amino acids long. Per germline, CDR1 LGHNT and CDR2 FRNRAP. V shed 3 bases, J shed 8 bases, and the junction held 19 bases outside the gene matches. CDR3 in amino acids: CASGFTLRDRGGGWDSPLHF. CDR3 coding DNA: TGTGCTAGTGGTTTTACCCTCCGGGACAGGGGTGGCGGGTGGGATTCACCCCTCCACTTT.

This chain connects TRBV11-2 to TRBJ2-2, with unresolved D. V lost 1 base and J lost 4, with 4 bases in between. Germline V lookup: CDR1 SGHAT, CDR2 FQNNGV. CDR3 size: 13 residues. The CDR3 nucleotides are TGTGCCAGCAGCTTAGTCCTCACCGGGGAGCTGTTTTTT. It is translated as CASSLVLTGELFF.

The genes are TRBV9 and TRBJ2-2, with D maybe TRBD2 (5 bases). The CDR3 spans 16 residues. Germline V gives CDR1 SGDLS, CDR2 YYNGEE. The V and J ends lost 6 bases and 1 base respectively, with 16 bases between them. This CDR3 reads CASKEREPGNTGELFF. DNA of the CDR3: TGTGCCAGCAAGGAGAGGGAGCCCGGGAACACCGGGGAGCTGTTTTTT.

CDR3 sequence reads: CASSVDRGPYEQYF. CDR3 DNA: TGTGCCAGCAGCGTAGACAGGGGGCCCTACGAGCAGTACTTC. This chain uses TRBV9 with TRBJ2-7; 9 bases match TRBD1. The CDR3 contains 14 residues. The germline gives CDR1 SGDLS, CDR2 YYNGEE. The trim removed 0 bases at V and 2 bases at J, leaving 0 bases unmatched.

V gene TRBV7-9 combines with J gene TRBJ2-3; 13 bases match TRBD2. The junction had 11 bases not matched to a gene; V was cut back by 5 bases and J by 6 bases. The CDR3 is made up of 17 amino acids. In germline, CDR1 is SEHNR, CDR2 FQNEAQ (reference sequence). As DNA, the CDR3 is TGTGCCAGCAGCCACAGACCGGGACTAGCGGGATATGATACGCAGTATTTT. It codes for CASSHRPGLAGYDTQYF. Filled out from reference TRBV7-9 and TRBJ2-3, the complete variable domain reads DTGVSQNPRHKITKRGQNVTFRCDPISEHNRLYWYRQTLGQGPEFLTYFQNEAQLEKSRLLSDRFSAERPKGSFSTLEIQRTEQGDSAMYLCASSHRPGLAGYDTQYFGPGTRLTVL.

This chain connects TRBV23-1 to TRBJ1-2; D is unresolved. TRBV23-1 is an open reading frame, and its role is uncertain. V lost 2 bases and J lost 0, with 13 bases in between. The CDR3 contains 16 residues. In DNA form, the CDR3 reads TGCGCCAGCAGTCAAAAGAGCACCCCAACTAACTATGGCTACACCTTC. Translation: CASSQKSTPTNYGYTF.

This clone is medium-sized (0.01 to 0.1%) within its sample. This chain joins TRBV20-1 and TRBJ2-3; no clear D. The V end was cut by 6 bases, the J end by 8 bases, with 9 bases between. The germline V gene encodes CDR1 DFQATT and CDR2 SNEGSKA (reference sequence). The CDR3 loop spans 10 amino acids. CDR3 nucleotide sequence: TGCAGTGCCCCCACAACTACGCAGTATTTT. This encodes CSAPTTTQYF.

This chain links TRBV9 with TRBJ1-2; 9 bases match TRBD1. The germline V gene has CDR1 SGDLS and CDR2 YYNGEE. Trimming removed 5 bases from V and 12 bases from J; junction bases left unmatched: 11. The CDR3 has 13 amino acids. The CDR3: CASSPSGTGYDTF. The CDR3 DNA follows: TGTGCCAGCAGTCCCTCCGGGACAGGGTATGACACCTTC.

This sequence joins TRBV6-1 and TRBJ1-6, with 9 bases fitting TRBD1. The ends lost 0 bases at V and 6 bases at J; junction bases unmatched: 0. CDR1 is MNHNS, CDR2 SASEGT, per germline. The CDR3 runs to 15 residues. The CDR3 DNA follows: TGTGCCAGCAGTGAAGCGACAGGGGGTAATTCACCCCTCCACTTT. As protein: CASSEATGGNSPLHF.

V usage is TRBV7-9 and J usage is TRBJ2-5; tentative D call: TRBD1 (6 bases). The germline gives CDR1 SEHNR, CDR2 FQNEAQ (reference sequence). The CDR3 is 14 residues long. V was pared by 5 bases and J by 3 bases, with 13 bases between. The CDR3 is CASSPRGVEETQYF. CDR3 nucleotide sequence: TGTGCCAGCAGCCCCAGGGGAGTAGAAGAGACCCAGTACTTC.

The genes are TRBV6-6 and TRBJ2-2, with 7 bases fitting TRBD2. V was clipped by 9 bases and J by 0 bases; unmatched bases: 7. The CDR3 is 15 residues long. CDR1 and CDR2 (germline): MNHNY, SVGAGI (reference sequence). The CDR3 DNA reads TGTGCCAGTGACTTCAGCGGGACGAACACCGGGGAGCTGTTTTTT. It translates to CASDFSGTNTGELFF.

The rearrangement links TRBV7-2 to TRBJ2-7, with 7 bases aligning to TRBD1. Germline V gene lookup returns CDR1 SGHTA and CDR2 FQGNSA. The ends lost 0 bases at V and 2 bases at J; junction bases unmatched: 10. This CDR3 region has 17 residues. Here the CDR3 DNA reads TGTGCCAGCAGCTTAGCGAGCGACAGGGCGAAAGCCTACGAGCAGTACTTC. Residues: CASSLASDRAKAYEQYF.